Below are 10 T cell receptor beta chains sequenced from a single sample in a study of control samples from healthy donors and cancer patients (dated by TCRdb to 2018 to 2020). Receptors were amplified or captured by the immunoSEQ multiplex PCR assay. The clones in this table, taken by TCRdb from immuneACCESS, are in-frame only. Not every clone is retained; where verified, under half of the shortfall comes from an unresolved V gene, and the cause of the rest is unknown. This sample comprises some 100,000 clones, 80% to 95% of them detected only once. The ten top clones hold approximately 3% of the sample. The specimen was blood. The receptors shown here come from a human donor in good health. The donor label of this sample is uncertain.

The V and J genes are TRBV3-1 (or the pseudogene TRBV3-2) and TRBJ2-2, with TRBD1 identical over 11 bases. The CDR3 sequence is 15 residues long. Germline V gene sequence: CDR1 LGHDT, CDR2 YNNKEL (reference sequence). With V trimmed by 4 bases and J by 5 bases, 3 bases remained unmatched. The CDR3 spells CASSRGQGGTGELFF. CDR3 in DNA: TGTGCCAGCAGCCGGGGACAGGGGGGGACCGGGGAGCTGTTTTTT.

The chain recombines TRBV11-2 with TRBJ1-5; D unresolved. The CDR3 covers 17 residues. The V gene's germline CDR1 is SGHAT and CDR2 FQNNGV. V was cut by 2 bases and J by 0 bases, with 14 bases left in between. The CDR3, as DNA: TGTGCCAGCAGCTTACTGGCGCTCCCGGTTAGCAATCAGCCCCAGCATTTT. Its protein is CASSLLALPVSNQPQHF.

The chain combines TRBV6-5 with TRBJ1-6; D gene ambiguous. CDR3 length: 14 residues. Looked up from germline, CDR1 is MNHEY and CDR2 is SVGAGI. The V gene lost 5 bases and the J gene lost 1 base, with 6 bases spanning the gap. Here the CDR3 DNA reads TGTGCCAGCAGTCCAAGGTCCTATAATTCACCCCTCCACTTT. Amino acids: CASSPRSYNSPLHF.

The J gene is TRBJ1-1, the V gene TRBV11-3; D is undetermined. V was cut by 4 bases and J by 1 base, with 7 bases left in between. Germline CDR1 and CDR2: SGHNT and YENEEA. The CDR3 loop spans 13 amino acids. The CDR3 region has the DNA TGTGCCAGCAGCTCTAACAGGAACACTGAAGCTTTCTTT. Translated, it gives CASSSNRNTEAFF. Filled out from reference TRBV11-3 and TRBJ1-1, the complete variable domain reads EAGVVQSPRYKIIEKKQPVAFWCNPISGHNTLYWYLQNLGQGPELLIRYENEEAVDDSQLPKDRFSAERLKGVDSTLKIQPAELGDSAVYLCASSSNRNTEAFFGQGTRLTVV.

This clone was seen a handful of times. The chain couples TRBV6-8 to TRBJ1-4; the D gene is possibly TRBD1 (6 bases). Germline V CDR1 and CDR2: MNHGY, SAAAGT. V was cut by 2 bases and J by 8 bases, with 15 bases left in between. This CDR3 contains 15 residues. In nucleotides, the CDR3 is TGTGCCAGCAGTTACAAAACAGGGCTGGAAGAAAAACTGTTTTTT. Protein: CASSYKTGLEEKLFF.

J is TRBJ2-2 and V is TRBV13; D uncertain. The V end lost 10 bases, the J end lost 1 base, and 13 bases lay between the germline ends. The CDR3 consists of 14 residues. In germline, CDR1 is PRHDT, CDR2 FYEKMQ (reference sequence). CDR3: CANRRDKNTGELFF. As DNA, the CDR3 is TGTGCCAACCGGAGAGACAAGAACACCGGGGAGCTGTTTTTT.

The V call is TRBV5-1, the J call TRBJ1-5, with D possibly matching TRBD1 (6 bases). Germline V lookup: CDR1 SGHRS, CDR2 YFSETQ. The CDR3 covers 14 residues. Deletions cut 0 bases from V and 5 bases from J, with 9 bases between. The CDR3 coding sequence is TGCGCCAGCAGCTTGGAGGGGGTGGATCAGCCCCAGCATTTT. Encoded protein: CASSLEGVDQPQHF.

The chain couples TRBV5-6 to TRBJ2-5, with D unresolved. From germline, CDR1 is SGHDT and CDR2 YYEEEE. The CDR3 contains 14 residues. V shed 4 bases and J shed 5 bases, with 15 bases lying between them. The CDR3 protein is CASSQPLGYETQYF. The CDR3, as DNA: TGTGCCAGCAGCCAACCGTTGGGTTACGAGACCCAGTACTTC.

V and J are TRBV5-1 and TRBJ2-1; the match to TRBD2 covers 8 bases. The V segment lost 4 bases and the J segment 8 bases; nucleotides outside the gene matches: 5. Per the germline V gene, CDR1 is SGHRS and CDR2 is YFSETQ. CDR3 size: 13 residues. In DNA form, the CDR3 reads TGCGCCAGCAGCCTTGGACTAGCCCATGAGCAGTTCTTC. As protein: CASSLGLAHEQFF.

The chain joins TRBV6-5 to TRBJ2-3; possible D gene TRBD1, 6 bases. The CDR3 is 15 residues long. Germline CDR1 and CDR2: MNHEY and SVGAGI. V lost 0 bases to trimming and J lost 3 bases, with 10 bases between them. The CDR3 DNA sequence: TGTGCCAGCAGTTACTCCTGGCAGGGGACAGATACGCAGTATTTT. Protein product: CASSYSWQGTDTQYF.